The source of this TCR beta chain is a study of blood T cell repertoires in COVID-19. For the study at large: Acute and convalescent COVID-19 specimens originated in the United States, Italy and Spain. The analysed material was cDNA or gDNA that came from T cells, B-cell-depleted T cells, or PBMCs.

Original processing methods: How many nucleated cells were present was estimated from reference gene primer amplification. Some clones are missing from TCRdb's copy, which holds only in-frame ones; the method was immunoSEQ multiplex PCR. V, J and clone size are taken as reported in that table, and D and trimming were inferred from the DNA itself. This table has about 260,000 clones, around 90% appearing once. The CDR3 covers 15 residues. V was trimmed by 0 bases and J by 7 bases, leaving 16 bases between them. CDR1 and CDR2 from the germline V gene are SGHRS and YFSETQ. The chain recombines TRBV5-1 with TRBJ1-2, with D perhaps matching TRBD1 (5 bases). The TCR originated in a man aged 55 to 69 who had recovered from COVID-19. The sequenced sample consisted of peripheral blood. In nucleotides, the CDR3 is TGCGCCAGCAGCTTGGAGGACACCCGCGGGGGTGGCTACACCTTC. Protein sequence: CASSLEDTRGGGYTF.